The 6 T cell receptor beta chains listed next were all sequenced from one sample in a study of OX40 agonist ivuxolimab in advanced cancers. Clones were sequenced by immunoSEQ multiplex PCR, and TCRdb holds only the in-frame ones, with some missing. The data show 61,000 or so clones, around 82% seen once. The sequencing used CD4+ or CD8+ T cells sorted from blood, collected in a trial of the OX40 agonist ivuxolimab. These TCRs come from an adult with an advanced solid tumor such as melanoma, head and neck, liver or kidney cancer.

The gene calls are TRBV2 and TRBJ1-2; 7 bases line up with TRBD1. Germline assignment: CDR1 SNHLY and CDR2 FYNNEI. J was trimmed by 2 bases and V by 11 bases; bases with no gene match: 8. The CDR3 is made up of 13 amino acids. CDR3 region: CAADGDRNYGYTF. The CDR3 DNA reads TGTGCCGCGGACGGGGACAGAAACTATGGCTACACCTTC.

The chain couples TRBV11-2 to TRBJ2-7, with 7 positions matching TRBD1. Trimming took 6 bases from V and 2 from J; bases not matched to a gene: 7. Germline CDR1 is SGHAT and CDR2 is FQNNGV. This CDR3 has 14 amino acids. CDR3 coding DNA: TGTGCCAGCAGGGCCGGGACAGAAGCCTACGAGCAGTACTTC. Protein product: CASRAGTEAYEQYF.

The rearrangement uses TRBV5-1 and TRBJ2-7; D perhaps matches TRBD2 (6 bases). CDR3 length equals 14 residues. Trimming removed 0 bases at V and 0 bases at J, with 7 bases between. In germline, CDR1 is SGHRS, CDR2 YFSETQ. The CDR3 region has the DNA TGCGCCAGCAGCTTGGACGGGAGCTCCTACGAGCAGTACTTC. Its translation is CASSLDGSSYEQYF.

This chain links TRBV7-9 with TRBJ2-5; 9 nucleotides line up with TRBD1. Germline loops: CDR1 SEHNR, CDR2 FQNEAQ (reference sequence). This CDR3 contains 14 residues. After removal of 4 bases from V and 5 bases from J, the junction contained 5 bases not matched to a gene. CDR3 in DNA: TGTGCCAGCAGCTCCGGGACAGGGATGGAGACCCAGTACTTC. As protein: CASSSGTGMETQYF.

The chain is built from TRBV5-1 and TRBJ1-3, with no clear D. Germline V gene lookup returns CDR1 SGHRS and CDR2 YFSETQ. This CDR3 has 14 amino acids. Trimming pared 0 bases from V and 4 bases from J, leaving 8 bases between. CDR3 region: CASSLAGGGNTIYF. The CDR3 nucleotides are TGCGCCAGCAGCTTGGCCGGAGGAGGAAACACCATATATTTT. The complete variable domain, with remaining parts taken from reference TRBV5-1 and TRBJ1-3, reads KAGVTQTPRYLIKTRGQQVTLSCSPISGHRSVSWYQQTPGQGLQFLFEYFSETQRNKGNFPGRFSGRQFSNSRSEMNVSTLELGDSALYLCASSLAGGGNTIYFGEGSWLTVV.

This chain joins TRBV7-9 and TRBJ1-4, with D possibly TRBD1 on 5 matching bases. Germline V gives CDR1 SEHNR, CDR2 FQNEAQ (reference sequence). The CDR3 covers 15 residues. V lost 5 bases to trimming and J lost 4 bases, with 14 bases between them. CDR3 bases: TGTGCCAGCAGCCCCGCAGGGCAGGATAATGAAAAACTGTTTTTT. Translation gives CASSPAGQDNEKLFF.